This TCR beta chain was obtained from a study of siplizumab effects on memory and regulatory T cells. Study-level results: It seemed that naive T cells were more diverse than memory cells and were major contributors to the alloresponse.

Germline V gene sequence: CDR1 SGHRS, CDR2 YFSETQ. After removal of 5 bases from V and 8 bases from J, the junction contained 7 bases not matched to a gene. The CDR3 spans 14 residues. With respect to this clone: Its antigen is not identified.

Sequencing was performed with immunoSEQ multiplex PCR; in TCRdb, only in-frame clones are kept and a portion is missing. The sample consists of over 100,000 clones, about 93% of them appearing once. Sequenced sample: CD4+ T cells sorted from blood. The clonotype comes from a human donor in good health. This rearrangement joins TRBV5-1 to TRBJ2-1; 10 bases map to TRBD2. CDR3: CASRLAGLNDEQFF. In DNA, the CDR3 is TGCGCCAGCAGACTAGCGGGACTCAACGATGAGCAGTTCTTC.